A selection of T cell receptor beta chains follows, all from one sample in a study of glioma-infiltrating T cells after dendritic cell vaccination. Using immunoSEQ multiplex PCR, the repertoire was profiled, and TCRdb retains in-frame clones only, with some absent. The table lists tens of thousands of clones, around 90% of them singletons. Sample: blood, taken before dendritic cell vaccination. All receptors derive from a human donor with glioblastoma. Each CDR3 is given with its conserved first and last residue. Each record gives: J gene, V gene, clone size, D gene, CDR3 DNA, CDR3 protein. The D gene is left open where the match is weak. Expanded clones are given a class, and other clones once, few, many or no size at all.

>TRBJ1-5|TRBV27|NA|NA
TGTGCCAGCAGTGGGGGGGCTTTTGGCAATCAGCCCCAGCATTTT
CASSGGAFGNQPQHF
>TRBJ2-1|TRBV6-5|NA|NA
TGTGCCAGCAGTGGGGCCTTACCCGGGAGTGAGCAGTTCTTC
CASSGALPGSEQFF
>TRBJ1-6|TRBV5-6|NA|TRBD1
TGTGCCAGCAGCTTAGCCCCGGTACAGGGGAATTCACCCCTCCACTTT
CASSLAPVQGNSPLHF
>TRBJ2-3|TRBV7-9|NA|TRBD2
TGTGCCAGCAGCGCGGGACTAGCGGGAGGCACAGATACGCAGTATTTT
CASSAGLAGGTDTQYF
>TRBJ1-2|TRBV5-4|NA|NA
TGTGCCAGCAGCTCCCGTGGGAGGGTGGGAGGCTACACCTTC
CASSSRGRVGGYTF
>TRBJ2-1|TRBV7-2|NA|NA
TGTGCCAGCAGCTTCAGGGTAAGCGGGAATGAGCAGTTCTTC
CASSFRVSGNEQFF
>TRBJ1-2|TRBV5-1|NA|NA
TGCGCCAGCAGCTTTCGGTACCCTTATGGCTACACCTTC
CASSFRYPYGYTF
>TRBJ2-7|TRBV5-1|NA|TRBD1
TGCGCCAGCAGCGTAGGGACAGGTTCTACATACTCCTACGAGCAGTACTTC
CASSVGTGSTYSYEQYF
>TRBJ2-7|TRBV19|once|NA
TGTGCCAGTAGTGCGGACAGCATCTACGAGCAGTACTTC
CASSADSIYEQYF
>TRBJ2-7|TRBV29-1|few|NA
TGCAGCGTTGAAGATGTCGGAGGGTTAAATTCCTACGAGCAGTACTTC
CSVEDVGGLNSYEQYF
>TRBJ2-3|TRBV2|NA|TRBD2
TGTGCCAGCAGTGAATCGACTAGCGCCTACCGCACAGATACGCAGTATTTT
CASSESTSAYRTDTQYF
>TRBJ2-5|TRBV5-1|NA|TRBD1
TGCGCCAGCAGCCCTGGACAGGGGAGGCAAGAGACCCAGTACTTC
CASSPGQGRQETQYF
>TRBJ1-6|TRBV6-5|NA|NA
TGTGCCAGCAGCTCCGGACACCTGGGTAATTCACCCCTCCACTTT
CASSSGHLGNSPLHF
>TRBJ1-4|TRBV6-6|NA|NA
TGTGCCAGCAGTTACTCGAGAGGGGAAAAACTGTTTTTT
CASSYSRGEKLFF
>TRBJ1-4|TRBV6-6|NA|NA
TGTGCCAGCAGTCCCAACAGGAGTGAAAAACTGTTTTTT
CASSPNRSEKLFF
>TRBJ1-6|TRBV5-4|NA|TRBD1
TGTGCCAGCACCAGGACAGGTTCCGCGGGTTCACCCCTCCACTTT
CASTRTGSAGSPLHF
>TRBJ1-3|TRBV19|NA|NA
TGTGCCAGTAGTATCTTGGGAAACACCATATATTTT
CASSILGNTIYF
>TRBJ2-1|TRBV9|NA|NA
TGTGCCAGCAGCGTAGCGGGATCCTACAATGAGCAGTTCTTC
CASSVAGSYNEQFF
>TRBJ1-5|TRBV30|NA|TRBD1
TGTGCCTGGAGTGCGACAGGGACGAGCAATCAGCCCCAGCATTTT
CAWSATGTSNQPQHF
>TRBJ1-1|TRBV11-2|NA|NA
TGTGCCAGCAGCTCAAGGGGGTACACTGAAGCTTTCTTT
CASSSRGYTEAFF
>TRBJ2-5|TRBV2|NA|NA
TGTGCCAGCAGTGAAGACAGACAAGAGACCCAGTACTTC
CASSEDRQETQYF
>TRBJ2-1|TRBV7-9|NA|TRBD2
TGTGCCAGCAGCTCCCTGGGGGGGGAGCAGTTCTTC
CASSSLGGEQFF
>TRBJ1-1|TRBV29-1|NA|NA
TGCAGCGGGCAGCGGGAGACAGGCGTGAACACTGAAGCTTTCTTT
CSGQRETGVNTEAFF
>TRBJ2-1|TRBV2|NA|TRBD2
TGTGCCAGCAGTGGGACTAGCGGGGGGGCCGGGCAGTTCTTC
CASSGTSGGAGQFF
>TRBJ2-2|TRBV7-3|once|NA
TGTGCCAGCAGCTTAATAGTGGGCGCGACCGGGGAGCTGTTTTTT
CASSLIVGATGELFF
>TRBJ2-1|TRBV6-1|NA|TRBD1
TGTGCCAGCGACAGGGTCCACAATGAGCAGTTCTTC
CASDRVHNEQFF
>TRBJ2-5|TRBV29-1|NA|NA
TGCAGCGTTGACGACTATGGGGAGACCCAGTACTTC
CSVDDYGETQYF
>TRBJ1-6|TRBV5-1|NA|TRBD1
TGCGCCAGCAGCTCCTCCGGGACAGAAAATTCCCCCCTCCACTTT
CASSSSGTENSPLHF
>TRBJ1-6|TRBV7-2|few|NA
TGTGCCAGTACCCCGGGACAATATAATTCCCCCCTCCACTTT
CASTPGQYNSPLHF
>TRBJ1-2|TRBV30|NA|TRBD1
TGTGCCTGGAGTGTACGGTACAGGGGGCGAGATGGCTACACCTTC
CAWSVRYRGRDGYTF
>TRBJ1-5|TRBV7-9|NA|NA
TGTGCCAGCAGCTTAGACCCGGGGCGGGGGCCCCAGCATTTT
CASSLDPGRGPQHF
>TRBJ1-6|TRBV25-1|NA|TRBD1
TGTGCCAGCAGTGACGGGACAGGGGGTCTCCACTTT
CASSDGTGGLHF
>TRBJ2-2|TRBV19|few|NA
TGTGCCAGTAAAGGGGGGGTCTACACCGGGGAGCTGTTTTTT
CASKGGVYTGELFF
>TRBJ2-5|TRBV19|NA|NA
TGTGCCAGTAGTATTAACCGGTTAGAGACCCAGTACTTC
CASSINRLETQYF
>TRBJ2-7|TRBV7-2|once|TRBD2
TGTGCCAGCAGCTTAGAGGTGAGCGGGAGGTACGAGCAGTACTTC
CASSLEVSGRYEQYF
>TRBJ2-7|TRBV7-8|NA|NA
TGTGCCAGCAGCTCCGGGGGTAGAGGCTCCTACGAGCAGTACTTC
CASSSGGRGSYEQYF
>TRBJ2-2|TRBV19|NA|TRBD2
TGTGCCACGAAACCCCAGGGAGGGCACGGGGACGGGGAGCTGTTCTTT
CATKPQGGHGDGELFF
>TRBJ2-7|TRBV5-1|NA|TRBD1
TGCGCCAGCAGCCCCCGGGACAGGGGTTCCTACGAGCAGTACTTC
CASSPRDRGSYEQYF
>TRBJ1-5|TRBV7-9|NA|NA
TGTGCCAGCAGCTTAGGGTCCAGTCAGCCCCAGCATTTT
CASSLGSSQPQHF
>TRBJ2-6|TRBV5-4|NA|TRBD2
TGTGCCAGCAGCTGGGAGGGATTGTCGGGGGCCAACGTCCTGACTTTC
CASSWEGLSGANVLTF
>TRBJ1-6|TRBV19|NA|TRBD1
TGTGCCAGTAGGGCGACAGGGGGTCATTCCCCCCTCCACTTT
CASRATGGHSPLHF
>TRBJ1-2|TRBV6-4|NA|TRBD1
TGTGCCAGCCGTAGGGACAGGGAGGATGGCTACACCTTC
CASRRDREDGYTF
>TRBJ1-1|TRBV11-1|NA|NA
TGTGCCAGCAGCTTATCCCTCGACATGAACACTGAAGCTTTCTTT
CASSLSLDMNTEAFF
>TRBJ2-5|TRBV11-3|NA|TRBD2
TGTGCCAGCAGCGCCGGGGGGGGAGAGACCCAGTACTTC
CASSAGGGETQYF
>TRBJ1-1|TRBV11-2|NA|NA
TGTGCCAGCAGCTTAGGACTCTACGGAGCTTTCTTT
CASSLGLYGAFF
>TRBJ1-2|TRBV11-2|NA|NA
TGTGCCAGCAGCTTAATCCGTAGTACAGGGAACTATGGCTACACCTTC
CASSLIRSTGNYGYTF
>TRBJ2-1|TRBV5-1|NA|TRBD2
TGCGCCAGCAGCTTGACGGGAGGGTCCTACAATGAGCAGTTCTTC
CASSLTGGSYNEQFF
>TRBJ2-7|TRBV5-4|once|NA
TGTGCCAGCAGCTTGGGAACGGGGAGAGAGCAGTACTTC
CASSLGTGREQYF
>TRBJ2-2|TRBV4-1|NA|TRBD1
TGCGCCAGCAGCCAGGGACAGGGGAACACCGGGGAGCTGTTTTTT
CASSQGQGNTGELFF
>TRBJ1-2|TRBV5-1|once|TRBD1
TGCGCCAGCAGTAAAAACAGGGGGGCTGTCTATGGCTACACCTTC
CASSKNRGAVYGYTF
>TRBJ2-1|TRBV10-1|NA|TRBD2
TGCGCCAGCATGTCCAGCGGGGGGTCCTACAATGAGCAGTTCTTC
CASMSSGGSYNEQFF
>TRBJ1-2|TRBV28|NA|NA
TGTGCCAGCAGCTTAGGGGCCCTGTATGGCTACACCTTC
CASSLGALYGYTF